The 28 T cell receptor beta chains reported below all come from one sample, sequenced in a study of cytomegalovirus exposure and HLA in healthy donors. PCR used 60 Vbeta primers and 13 Jbeta primers. Sequencing was performed with immunoSEQ multiplex PCR; in TCRdb, only in-frame clones are kept and a portion is missing. The sample carries a few hundred thousand clones, around nine tenths recorded once. The sample comprised PBMCs. These receptors were taken from a girl aged 2-10 years in good health and CMV-seronegative.

This chain connects TRBV20-1 to TRBJ2-1, with D unclear. Trimming took off 0 bases at V and 9 bases at J, with 6 bases between the two ends. Germline CDR1 reads DFQATT; CDR2 reads SNEGSKA (reference sequence). CDR3 length equals 11 residues. The CDR3 DNA reads as TGCAGTGCTAGAGAGGCTGCTGAGCAGTTCTTC. Residues: CSAREAAEQFF.

The rearrangement links TRBV25-1 to TRBJ2-1, with 9 bases aligning to TRBD1. With 4 bases clipped from V and 5 bases from J, the junction kept 0 bases outside the gene matches. Germline assignment: CDR1 MGHDK and CDR2 SYGVNS. CDR3 length: 13 residues. The CDR3 bases are TGTGCCAGCAGTGGACAGGGGGACAATGAGCAGTTCTTC. This encodes CASSGQGDNEQFF. Full variable domain (outside the CDR3, taken from reference TRBV25-1 and TRBJ2-1): EADIYQTPRYLVIGTGKKITLECSQTMGHDKMYWYQQDPGMELHLIHYSYGVNSTEKGDLSSESTVSRIRTEHFPLTLESARPSHTSQYLCASSGQGDNEQFFGPGTRLTVL.

The V gene is TRBV7-2, the J gene TRBJ1-2, with D perhaps TRBD1 (6 bases). This CDR3 region has 15 residues. Trimming pared 3 bases from V and 3 bases from J, leaving 14 bases between. The germline V gene encodes CDR1 SGHTA and CDR2 FQGNSA. CDR3 residues: CASSLAGTSYYGYTF. In DNA, the CDR3 is TGTGCCAGCAGCTTGGCCGGGACAAGTTACTATGGCTACACCTTC.

This CDR3 is CASSQEQGLYTEAFF. CDR3 bases: TGTGCCAGCAGCCAAGAACAGGGGTTGTACACTGAAGCTTTCTTT. The rearrangement uses TRBV4-2 and TRBJ1-1, with 7 nucleotides matching TRBD1. The CDR3 sequence is 15 residues long. Germline loops: CDR1 LGHNA, CDR2 YNFKEQ. J gave up 3 bases and V 0 bases, and 4 bases lay outside the gene matches.

This chain connects TRBV19 to TRBJ1-2; TRBD1 might be the D (6 bases). CDR1 and CDR2 (germline): LNHDA, SQIVND (reference sequence). This CDR3 comprises 14 residues. V lost 5 bases to trimming and J lost 2 bases, with 12 bases between them. The CDR3 sequence: CASSLGQGNYGYTF. The CDR3 DNA reads as TGTGCCAGTAGTTTAGGCCAGGGGAACTATGGCTACACCTTC.

The V and J genes are TRBV19 and TRBJ2-1; the match to TRBD2 covers 10 bases. CDR1 and CDR2 from the germline V gene are LNHDA and SQIVND (reference sequence). The V gene end was trimmed by 4 bases and the J gene end by 10 bases; junction bases not matched to a gene: 13. The CDR3 length is 16 residues. CDR3 in DNA: TGTGCCAGTAGTACCCACGGGACTAGCGCTGCGGAGGAGCAGTTCTTC. Translated, it gives CASSTHGTSAAEEQFF.

This clone was counted a few times. The gene calls are TRBV6-1 and TRBJ1-2, with D possibly matching TRBD1 (5 bases). V lost 2 bases to trimming and J lost 4 bases, with 8 bases between them. The CDR3 totals 13 residues. The V gene's germline CDR1 is MNHNS and CDR2 SASEGT. This CDR3 is CASSESGGYGYTF. DNA of the CDR3: TGTGCCAGCAGTGAATCCGGGGGCTATGGCTACACCTTC.

This clone was seen only once. The J gene is TRBJ2-7, the V gene TRBV30, with TRBD1 as a possible D gene (6 bases). There are 13 residues in the CDR3. CDR1 and CDR2 (germline): GTSNPN, SVGIG (reference sequence). V gave up 3 bases and J gave up 5 bases, with 14 bases separating them. The CDR3 here is CAWSAWQGNEQYF. The CDR3 bases are TGTGCCTGGAGCGCCTGGCAGGGGAACGAGCAGTACTTC.

This chain links TRBV5-4 with TRBJ2-1; no clear D gene. V was pared by 2 bases and J by 1 base, with 10 bases between. The CDR3 sequence is 15 residues long. Germline values: CDR1 SGHNT, CDR2 YYREEE (reference sequence). The CDR3 is CASSLNSGSYNEQFF. CDR3 DNA sequence: TGTGCCAGCAGCTTAAATTCAGGTTCCTACAATGAGCAGTTCTTC.

This clone was detected once. The V gene is TRBV27, the J gene TRBJ2-7, with D possibly matching TRBD1 (6 bases). Trimming took off 6 bases at V and 3 bases at J, with 12 bases between the two ends. Germline CDR1 is MNHEY and CDR2 is SMNVEV (reference sequence). The CDR3 is 13 residues long. The CDR3 loop reads CASRQGFYYEQYF. The DNA of the CDR3 is TGTGCCAGCAGACAGGGTTTCTACTACGAGCAGTACTTC.

CDR3 amino acids: CASATRTGEGTNEKLFF. The CDR3 nucleotides read TGTGCTAGTGCCACCAGGACAGGGGAAGGGACTAATGAAAAACTGTTTTTT. The chain uses TRBV12-5 and TRBJ1-4; TRBD1 aligns across 9 bases. Trimming removed 7 bases from V and 2 bases from J; junction bases left unmatched: 11. The length of the CDR3 is 17 residues. CDR1 LGHNT and CDR2 FRNRAP come from the germline V gene.

This chain connects TRBV7-6 to TRBJ2-7; unclear D gene. CDR1 is SGHVS, CDR2 FNYEAQ, per germline. V lost 6 bases to trimming and J lost 3 bases, with 12 bases between them. The CDR3 covers 13 residues. The CDR3 DNA follows: TGTGCCAGCAGTTACACGGAGAACTACGAGCAGTACTTC. Protein product: CASSYTENYEQYF.

This clone has only one observation. J is TRBJ2-2 and V is TRBV2; D uncertain. V lost 4 bases, J lost 4 bases, and 4 bases lay in between. CDR3 length equals 12 residues. Germline V gene lookup returns CDR1 SNHLY and CDR2 FYNNEI. The CDR3 DNA reads as TGTGCCAGCAGTGCGAGCACCGGGGAGCTGTTTTTT. Translation: CASSASTGELFF.

The V gene is TRBV7-7, the J gene TRBJ2-2; weak D call: TRBD1 (5 bases). The ends were cut back, 5 bases at V and 4 bases at J, with 8 bases in the middle. The CDR3 totals 13 residues. Germline assignment: CDR1 SSHAT and CDR2 FNYEAQ (reference sequence). CDR3 region: CASSRQTTGELFF. CDR3 in DNA: TGTGCCAGCAGCCGACAGACCACCGGGGAGCTGTTTTTT. Drawing the rest from reference TRBV7-7 and TRBJ2-2, the complete variable domain is GAGVSQSPRYKVTKRGQDVTLRCDPISSHATLYWYQQALGQGPEFLTYFNYEAQPDKSGLPSDRFSAERPEGSISTLTIQRTEQRDSAMYRCASSRQTTGELFFGEGSRLTVL.

CDR3 in amino acids: CASHPSGSANEQFF. Written as DNA, the CDR3 is TGTGCCAGCCACCCTAGCGGGAGCGCAAATGAGCAGTTCTTC. The chain uses TRBV2 and TRBJ2-1; 10 bases map to TRBD2. The V gene end was trimmed by 8 bases and the J gene end by 7 bases; junction bases not matched to a gene: 8. CDR1 is SNHLY, CDR2 FYNNEI, per germline. The CDR3 runs 14 residues.

This clone has only a few counts. The chain combines TRBV4-2 with TRBJ2-7; unclear D gene. V gave up 1 base and J gave up 0 bases, with 4 bases separating them. The V gene's germline CDR1 is LGHNA and CDR2 YNFKEQ. The CDR3 has 13 amino acids. The chain's CDR3 is CASSQGSSYEQYF. Written as DNA, the CDR3 is TGTGCCAGCAGCCAAGGTAGCTCCTACGAGCAGTACTTC.

J is TRBJ2-7 and V is TRBV2; a possible D gene is TRBD1 (5 bases). Deletions cut 4 bases from V and 5 bases from J, with 9 bases between. CDR1 and CDR2 (germline): SNHLY, FYNNEI. The CDR3 sequence is 12 residues long. CDR3 in amino acids: CASSVQGHEQYF. The CDR3 coding sequence is TGTGCCAGCAGTGTTCAGGGCCACGAGCAGTACTTC. Supplemented by reference TRBV2 and TRBJ2-7, the full variable domain reads EPEVTQTPSHQVTQMGQEVILRCVPISNHLYFYWYRQILGQKVEFLVSFYNNEISEKSEIFDDQFSVERPDGSNFTLKIRSTKLEDSAMYFCASSVQGHEQYFGPGTRLTVT.

The chain couples TRBV4-1 to TRBJ2-1, with a tentative D call TRBD2 (6 bases). CDR3 length: 17 residues. The V end was cut by 0 bases, the J end by 4 bases, with 16 bases between. Germline CDR1 is MGHRA and CDR2 is YSYEKL. The CDR3 here is CASSQDPGGTSYNEQFF. CDR3 coding DNA: TGCGCCAGCAGCCAAGACCCGGGCGGGACGTCTTACAATGAGCAGTTCTTC.

This clone was seen a single time. The chain recombines TRBV6-4 with TRBJ1-4; D may be TRBD1 (5 bases). The ends were cut back, 4 bases at V and 7 bases at J, with 22 bases in the middle. The CDR3 is 17 residues long. Germline loops: CDR1 MRHNA, CDR2 SNTAGT. Written as DNA, the CDR3 is TGTGCCAGCAGTGCTATTTTGGTGGGGGACTCGGGTGAAAAACTGTTTTTT. This gives the protein CASSAILVGDSGEKLFF.

The chain links TRBV7-9 to TRBJ2-1, with D possibly being TRBD1 (6 bases). Germline V CDR1 and CDR2: SEHNR, FQNEAQ (reference sequence). V was pared by 5 bases and J by 0 bases, with 20 bases between. This CDR3 spans 18 amino acids. CDR3 in DNA: TGTGCCAGCAGCCAAACCACAGGGACGGCAAGCTCCTACAATGAGCAGTTCTTC. Its protein product is CASSQTTGTASSYNEQFF.

A single count supports this clone. The rearrangement uses TRBV2 and TRBJ2-2, with a tentative D call TRBD2 (5 bases). There are 14 residues in the CDR3. CDR1 and CDR2 (germline): SNHLY, FYNNEI. V was cut by 3 bases and J by 2 bases, with 7 bases left in between. The CDR3 DNA reads as TGTGCCAGCAGTGAGCGGACTAACACCGGGGAGCTGTTTTTT. Its translation is CASSERTNTGELFF.

The sample holds one count of this clone. This chain joins TRBV5-6 and TRBJ2-2; tentatively, D is TRBD2 (5 bases). Germline CDR1 is SGHDT and CDR2 is YYEEEE. Trimming left V 2 bases short and J 1 base short, with 12 bases between. This CDR3 contains 16 residues. CDR3 region: CASSLKGAENTGELFF. CDR3 nucleotide sequence: TGTGCCAGCAGCTTAAAAGGAGCGGAGAACACCGGGGAGCTGTTTTTT.

The chain carries TRBV10-3 and TRBJ2-7, with D maybe TRBD1 (6 bases). V was clipped by 5 bases and J by 0 bases, with 8 bases between them. Per the germline V gene, CDR1 is ENHRY and CDR2 is SYGVKD. This CDR3 has 13 residues. CDR3 protein: CAISKDSSYEQYF. The CDR3 nucleotides read TGTGCCATCAGTAAGGACAGCTCCTACGAGCAGTACTTC.

The chain combines TRBV25-1 with TRBJ2-7, with a possible D match to TRBD1 (6 bases). This CDR3 is built from 15 residues. Germline V gene sequence: CDR1 MGHDK, CDR2 SYGVNS. V was trimmed by 4 bases and J by 2 bases, leaving 15 bases between them. In DNA form, the CDR3 reads TGTGCCAGCAGTGGAAACAGGGAAATAACCTACGAGCAGTACTTC. It translates to CASSGNREITYEQYF.

The rearrangement uses TRBV9 and TRBJ1-2, with 10 positions matching TRBD1. Losses at the gene ends were 0 bases for V and 7 bases for J; bases not matched to a gene: 3. The CDR3 is 14 residues long. Germline loops: CDR1 SGDLS, CDR2 YYNGEE. In DNA form, the CDR3 reads TGTGCCAGCAGCGTAGCGGGGACAGGGGCTGGCTACACCTTC. Translating it yields CASSVAGTGAGYTF. Combining the CDR3 with reference TRBV9 and TRBJ1-2 gives the whole variable domain DSGVTQTPKHLITATGQRVTLRCSPRSGDLSVYWYQQSLDQGLQFLIQYYNGEERAKGNILERFSAQQFPDLHSELNLSSLELGDSALYFCASSVAGTGAGYTFGSGTRLTVV.

The chain joins TRBV6-1 to TRBJ1-1, with D perhaps TRBD1 (5 bases). The CDR3 runs to 14 residues. The V end was cut by 1 base, the J end by 1 base, with 7 bases between. CDR1 and CDR2 (germline): MNHNS, SASEGT. The CDR3 region has the DNA TGTGCCAGCAGTGAAGACAGGTGGAACACTGAAGCTTTCTTT. Protein sequence: CASSEDRWNTEAFF.

The genes are TRBV5-4 and TRBJ1-2, with TRBD1 identical over 7 bases. The length of the CDR3 is 16 residues. V lost 3 bases and J lost 7; bases outside the gene matches: 15. Germline V lookup: CDR1 SGHNT, CDR2 YYREEE (reference sequence). CDR3 in amino acids: CASSSRPYRGVGGYTF. The CDR3 DNA follows: TGTGCCAGCAGCTCGCGTCCCTACAGGGGAGTGGGTGGCTACACCTTC.

The rearrangement joins TRBV11-2 to TRBJ2-7; D is unclear. The V end lost 1 base, the J end lost 3 bases, and 16 bases lay between the germline ends. The CDR3 runs to 16 residues. CDR1 is SGHAT, CDR2 FQNNGV, per germline. CDR3 nucleotide sequence: TGTGCCAGCAGCTTAGGGCTGTGGCAGTTGCACTACGAGCAGTACTTC. Translated: CASSLGLWQLHYEQYF.